Listed below are T cell receptor beta chains from one sample, sequenced in a study of CD8 T cells in ankylosing spondylitis. MiXCR was run by TCRdb on the 5' RACE reads, yielding one entry per CDR3 protein. The sample includes 300,000 to 400,000 distinct CDR3 sequences, roughly 12% of them seen just once. Sequencing was done on a sample of blood, either unsorted or a sorted T cell fraction (not recorded which). These receptors were obtained from a female donor with ankylosing spondylitis or in good health (not recorded which). The CDR3 runs from the conserved cysteine through the conserved F or W. D genes are given only for firm matches. Only part of the rows carry a size: once, few, many, or a class if the clone is expanded.

V	J	D	size	DNA	CDR3
TRBV5-5	TRBJ1-6	NA	once	TGTGCCAGCAGCCACGGGGGGCAGAGACCCCTCCACTTT	CASSHGGQRPLHF
TRBV9	TRBJ1-4	NA	NA	TGTGCCAGCAGCGTAGTTTACCCCGGGACATTAAGAAAATTGAAAGATGAAAAACTGTTTTTT	CASSVVYPGTLRKLKDEKLFF
TRBV7-2	TRBJ2-6	NA	many	TGTGCCAGCAGCCGACTAAAGGACAGTTCTGGGGCCAACGTCCTGACTTTC	CASSRLKDSSGANVLTF
TRBV15	TRBJ2-1	NA	many	TGTGCCACCAGCAGAGGCCAAGCGGCTTACAATGAGCAGTTCTTC	CATSRGQAAYNEQFF
TRBV20-1	TRBJ2-5	NA	many	TGCAGTGCCTCCGTGGGAGAGACCCAGTACTTC	CSASVGETQYF
TRBV5-6	TRBJ1-2	NA	NA	TGTGCCAGCAGCTTGGGTACATCGGACGGGCGTGGCTATGGCTACACCTTC	CASSLGTSDGRGYGYTF
TRBV20-1	TRBJ2-2	TRBD2	few	TGCAGTGCTAGAGGCGCCCTCGGGACTAGCGGGACGACCCACCACCACGGGGAGCTGTTTTTT	CSARGALGTSGTTHHHGELFF
TRBV5-1	TRBJ2-7	TRBD1	few	TGCGCCAGCAGCTTGGCGGGACAGGCTGAGCAGTACTTC	CASSLAGQAEQYF
TRBV29-1	TRBJ2-2	TRBD1	many	TGCAGCGTCTCGACAGGGGGAGCGAACACCGGGGAGCTGTTTTTT	CSVSTGGANTGELFF
TRBV28	TRBJ2-5	NA	NA	TGTGCCAGCAGTCCGGGACGTTCGCAAGAGACCCAGTACTTC	CASSPGRSQETQYF
TRBV7-8	TRBJ2-1	TRBD2	few	TGTGCCAGCAGCAAAAGGTCCGGGACTACGTCCTACAATGAGCAGTTCTTC	CASSKRSGTTSYNEQFF
TRBV5-6	TRBJ2-1	NA	many	TGTGCCAGCAGCGGAGGGGACAGCCGGAACAATGAGCAGTTCTTC	CASSGGDSRNNEQFF
TRBV20-1	TRBJ1-6	NA	many	TGCAGTGCTACAACAGGGACAAGCTCCTATAATTCACCCCTCCACTTT	CSATTGTSSYNSPLHF
TRBV10-2	TRBJ2-5	TRBD2	many	TGCGCCAGCAGTGGTTTCGGGACTAGCTTTCAGACCCAGTACTTC	CASSGFGTSFQTQYF
TRBV5-1	TRBJ2-1	TRBD2	many	TGCGCCAGCAGCGCGGCCGGGACTAGCGTTACTGAGCAGTTCTTC	CASSAAGTSVTEQFF
TRBV27	TRBJ2-6	NA	many	TGTGCCAGCAGTTTATTTTCTGGGGCCAACGTCCTGACTTTC	CASSLFSGANVLTF
TRBV20-1	TRBJ2-3	NA	many	TGCAGTCGTGGGAGCACAGATACGCAGTATTTT	CSRGSTDTQYF
TRBV28	TRBJ2-7	TRBD2	many	TGTGCCAGCAGTCTGCGGGGGGGGTACATGAGCTCCTACGAGCAGTACTTC	CASSLRGGYMSSYEQYF
TRBV12-3/TRBV12-4	TRBJ2-1	NA	many	TGTGCCAGCAGCAATCAAGGACGGCTAAATGAGCAGTTCTTC	CASSNQGRLNEQFF
TRBV10-3	TRBJ2-1	NA	NA	TGTGCCATCAGTGAGTCGAAGATATTAGCGCGAAACAATGAGCAGTTCTTC	CAISESKILARNNEQFF
TRBV27	TRBJ1-2	TRBD1	many	TGTGCCAGCAGCCCAGGACAGGGCGGTGGCTACACCTTC	CASSPGQGGGYTF
TRBV5-1	TRBJ2-1	TRBD1	NA	TGCGCCAGCAGGGGACAGGGGGCGCTTGGCAATGAGCAGTTCTTC	CASRGQGALGNEQFF
TRBV27	TRBJ1-5	NA	few	TGTGCCAGCAGTCCGACCCCAATCCGATCCCAGCATTTT	CASSPTPIRSQHF
TRBV12-3/TRBV12-4	TRBJ1-1	NA	many	TGTGCCAGCAGCCCCGACAGGAGGAACACTGAAGCTTTCTTT	CASSPDRRNTEAFF
TRBV18	TRBJ1-2	NA	NA	TGTGCCAGCTCACCGGACGGGAACTTCTATGGCTACACCTTC	CASSPDGNFYGYTF
TRBV9	TRBJ1-1	NA	NA	TGTGCCAGCAGCGACGGGCACTTGAACACTGAAGCTTTCTTT	CASSDGHLNTEAFF
TRBV20-1	TRBJ2-1	TRBD2	NA	TGCAGTGCTAGGGGCGGGAGGGACCATGAGCAGTTCTTC	CSARGGRDHEQFF
TRBV20-1	TRBJ2-1	NA	few	TGCAGTGCTAGGCGGCAGGGACACAATGAGCAGTTCTTC	CSARRQGHNEQFF
TRBV5-6	TRBJ1-4	NA	many	TGTGCCAGCAGCCAACTTAAGGGGGGTGCCGACTGGGCAACTAATGAAAAACTGTTTTTT	CASSQLKGGADWATNEKLFF
TRBV27	TRBJ1-1	NA	many	TGTGCCAGCAGTTTACATTCCAGGGGAGGGACTGAAGCTTTCTTT	CASSLHSRGGTEAFF
TRBV12-3/TRBV12-4	TRBJ1-1	NA	many	TGTGCCAGCAGTGCCCACAGTGAGGGAGCTTTCTTT	CASSAHSEGAFF
TRBV9	TRBJ2-5	NA	few	TGTGCCAGCAGCGTAGAAGGGATTCAGGAGACCCAGTACTTC	CASSVEGIQETQYF
TRBV27	TRBJ1-2	NA	many	TGTGCCAGCGGGTTTGCGAGGCAGGGCTCATATGGCTACACCTTC	CASGFARQGSYGYTF
TRBV7-2	TRBJ1-6	NA	few	TGTGCCAGCAGCTTAATGGTGTATAATTCACCCCTCCACTTT	CASSLMVYNSPLHF
TRBV20-1	TRBJ2-1	NA	many	TGCAGTGCGAGTGTCGGGGCTAGGGGTGAGCAGTTCTTC	CSASVGARGEQFF
TRBV10-3	TRBJ2-1	NA	many	TGTGCCATCAGTGAGTCTGGTGGGAGAGGCTACAATGAGCAGTTCTTC	CAISESGGRGYNEQFF
TRBV6-4	TRBJ1-1	NA	many	TGTGCCAGCACCCAACACTGGGGGAACACTGAAGCTTTCTTT	CASTQHWGNTEAFF
TRBV12-3/TRBV12-4	TRBJ1-2	NA	NA	TGTGCCAGCAGCATTGGAGGGAACTATGGCTACACCTTC	CASSIGGNYGYTF
TRBV20-1	TRBJ2-5	NA	many	TGCAGTGCGAGGGAGGACTTCGAGACCCAGTACTTC	CSAREDFETQYF
TRBV28	TRBJ1-2	NA	many	TGTGCCAGCAGTTTGGAGGGTTGGGTAGGCTACACCTTC	CASSLEGWVGYTF
TRBV7-8	TRBJ2-7	NA	many	TGTGCCAGCAGCGCGGACTACGAGCAGTACTTC	CASSADYEQYF
TRBV5-5	TRBJ1-1	NA	few	TGTGCCAGCAGGACTGGGGGGGCCTCTCCATTGAACACTGAAGCTTTCTTT	CASRTGGASPLNTEAFF
TRBV28	TRBJ2-7	NA	NA	TGTGCCAGCAGTTTGGACAAGACCTACGAGCAGTACTTC	CASSLDKTYEQYF
TRBV12-3/TRBV12-4	TRBJ1-1	TRBD1	many	TGTGCCAGCAGTTTCCCCCTCAGGGGGCACACTGAAGCTTTCTTT	CASSFPLRGHTEAFF
TRBV20-1	TRBJ1-5	NA	many	TGCAGTGCTAGTCTCTCGGATCAGCCCCAGCATTTT	CSASLSDQPQHF
TRBV10-3	TRBJ2-5	TRBD1	NA	TGTGCCATCAGTTTTGGACAGGAAATACAAGAGACCCAGTACTTC	CAISFGQEIQETQYF
TRBV4-2	TRBJ2-1	NA	NA	TGTGCCAGCAGCCAAGGGGTACACGAGTTCTTC	CASSQGVHEFF